Listed below are T cell receptor beta chains from one sample, sequenced in a study of T-cell reconstitution after alpha-beta-depleted transplantation in children. TCRdb re-derived calls from the PCR reads in MiXCR, one entry per CDR3 protein. Of 250,000 to 300,000 distinct CDR3 sequences in the sample, 7.5% to 9% are singletons; the top ten hold approximately 9%. Sequencing used peripheral blood, obtained 360 days after TCRalphabeta/CD19-depleted stem cell transplant. Source of these receptors: a female patient between 2 and 15 years old who had a stem cell transplant for Fanconi anemia, so the T cells may come from the graft donor. The CDR3 runs from the conserved cysteine through the conserved F or W. The order of the fields is clone size, V gene, J gene, D gene, CDR3 protein, CDR3 DNA. D genes are given only for firm matches. Not every row has a clone size; where given, it reads once, few, many or a size class.

>many|TRBV7-2|TRBJ2-3|TRBD2
CASSSQTSGGGTDTQYF
TGTGCCAGCAGCTCACAGACTAGCGGGGGGGGCACAGATACGCAGTATTTT
>many|TRBV11-2|TRBJ2-7|-
CASSFLTRGSYEQYF
TGTGCCAGCAGCTTCCTGACTAGAGGCTCCTACGAGCAGTACTTC
>many|TRBV15|TRBJ2-3|-
CATSGFMRGSDTQYF
TGTGCCACCAGCGGATTCATGAGGGGTTCAGATACGCAGTATTTT
>many|TRBV10-3|TRBJ1-1|-
CAITPTGNTEAFF
TGTGCCATCACCCCGACAGGAAACACTGAAGCTTTCTTT
>many|TRBV4-1|TRBJ2-7|-
CASSQDFGGLTYEQYF
TGCGCCAGCAGCCAAGATTTTGGGGGGCTCACCTACGAGCAGTACTTC
>-|TRBV7-6|TRBJ2-5|TRBD1
CARSLGQGARETQYF
TGTGCCAGAAGTTTGGGACAGGGGGCGCGAGAGACCCAGTACTTC
>many|TRBV28|TRBJ2-6|-
CASSSAGFSTGANVLTF
TGTGCCAGCAGTTCGGCGGGTTTCTCCACTGGGGCCAACGTCCTGACTTTC
>many|TRBV30|TRBJ2-1|-
CAGESHSYNEQFF
TGTGCCGGCGAAAGTCACTCCTACAATGAGCAGTTCTTC
>many|TRBV4-1|TRBJ1-2|TRBD1
CASSQEAGQGNGYTF
TGCGCCAGCAGCCAAGAAGCGGGACAGGGAAATGGCTACACCTTC
>few|TRBV12-3/TRBV12-4|TRBJ2-3|-
CASSSQGMTDTQYF
TGTGCCAGCAGCTCACAGGGTATGACAGATACGCAGTATTTT
>few|TRBV3-1|TRBJ2-2|-
CASSQVGDLNTGELFF
TGTGCCAGCAGCCAGGTGGGAGACTTAAACACCGGGGAGCTGTTTTTT
>-|TRBV9|TRBJ2-5|TRBD2
CASSVGLAGAPYQETQYF
TGTGCCAGCAGCGTTGGACTAGCGGGGGCCCCGTACCAAGAGACCCAGTACTTC
>many|TRBV29-1|TRBJ2-1|TRBD2
CSVVQRDSYNEQFF
TGCAGCGTTGTGCAGCGGGACTCATACAATGAGCAGTTCTTC
>few|TRBV3-1|TRBJ2-2|TRBD2
CASSPRLAGGLTGELFF
TGTGCCAGCAGCCCGCGACTAGCGGGGGGGCTGACCGGGGAGCTGTTTTTT
>-|TRBV11-3|TRBJ1-1|-
CASSLRGTNTEAFF
TGTGCCAGCAGCCTCAGAGGGACGAACACTGAAGCTTTCTTT
>many|TRBV4-3|TRBJ1-2|-
CASSRNFGQPWNYGYTF
TGCGCCAGCAGCCGGAACTTCGGGCAGCCCTGGAACTATGGCTACACCTTC
>-|TRBV19|TRBJ2-7|-
CASSQGPGQSYEQYF
TGTGCCAGTAGTCAAGGACCGGGACAATCCTACGAGCAGTACTTC
>many|TRBV11-3|TRBJ1-1|-
CASSFPGGRGGTEAFF
TGTGCCAGCAGCTTCCCTGGGGGCAGGGGAGGCACTGAAGCTTTCTTT
>-|TRBV30|TRBJ2-1|TRBD2
CAWSSGTSSYNEQFF
TGTGCCTGGAGTTCGGGGACTAGCTCCTACAATGAGCAGTTCTTC
>few|TRBV20-1|TRBJ2-5|TRBD2
CCARALTRTSEETQYF
TGCTGTGCTAGAGCCTTAACCCGGACTAGCGAAGAGACCCAGTACTTC
>many|TRBV12-3/TRBV12-4|TRBJ2-7|-
CASRPLGRPYEQYF
TGTGCCAGCAGACCACTAGGACGCCCCTACGAGCAGTACTTC
>few|TRBV29-1|TRBJ1-2|-
CSVEESPQGGYTF
TGCAGCGTTGAAGAAAGCCCCCAGGGTGGCTACACCTTC
>many|TRBV5-1|TRBJ2-5|TRBD1
CASSTGQLAQETQYF
TGCGCCAGCAGCACGGGACAGCTTGCCCAAGAGACCCAGTACTTC
>many|TRBV6-5|TRBJ2-1|-
CASSYRNYNEQFF
TGTGCCAGCAGTTACAGGAACTACAATGAGCAGTTCTTC
>once|TRBV6-2/TRBV6-3|TRBJ1-1|TRBD1
CASSNRDRGPNTEAFF
TGTGCCAGCAGTAACCGGGACAGGGGCCCGAACACTGAAGCTTTCTTT
>many|TRBV10-3|TRBJ2-1|TRBD2
CATQTSGRSSYNEQFF
TGTGCCACCCAGACTAGCGGTCGGAGCTCCTACAATGAGCAGTTCTTC
>many|TRBV15|TRBJ1-1|-
CATSRDPGMNTEAFF
TGTGCCACCAGCAGAGATCCCGGGATGAACACTGAAGCTTTCTTT
>-|TRBV5-6|TRBJ1-1|-
CASSLGARNTEAFF
TGTGCCAGCAGCTTGGGGGCCCGGAACACTGAAGCTTTCTTT
>few|TRBV24-1|TRBJ2-3|-
CATSDFARDTQYF
TGTGCCACCAGTGATTTCGCGAGAGATACGCAGTATTTT
>many|TRBV7-2|TRBJ2-7|-
CASSLVSLGKQYF
TGTGCCAGCAGCTTAGTTAGCCTGGGCAAGCAGTACTTC
>many|TRBV3-2|TRBJ1-4|-
CASSPGATNEKLFF
TGTGCCAGCAGCCCGGGGGCAACTAATGAAAAACTGTTTTTT
>many|TRBV5-1|TRBJ2-1|TRBD1
CASSDGTAYNEQFF
TGCGCCAGCAGCGATGGGACAGCGTACAATGAGCAGTTCTTC
>many|TRBV20-1|TRBJ2-3|TRBD2
CSAAFSGASTDTQYF
TGCAGTGCTGCATTTAGCGGGGCTAGCACAGATACGCAGTATTTT
>many|TRBV6-5|TRBJ2-2|TRBD1
CASSWDRVPTGELFF
TGTGCCAGCAGCTGGGACAGGGTTCCAACCGGGGAGCTGTTTTTT
>-|TRBV19|TRBJ2-7|TRBD2
CASSTSGSEQYF
TGTGCCAGTAGTACTAGCGGGAGCGAGCAGTACTTC
>many|TRBV4-1|TRBJ2-3|-
CASSQDRKSTDTQYF
TGCGCCAGCAGCCAAGATAGGAAGTCCACAGATACGCAGTATTTT
>many|TRBV6-1|TRBJ1-1|-
CASSEGLMNTEAFF
TGTGCCAGCAGTGAAGGACTCATGAACACTGAAGCTTTCTTT
>many|TRBV20-1|TRBJ2-7|TRBD2
CSARGAGGTYEQYF
TGCAGTGCTAGAGGAGCGGGGGGAACCTACGAGCAGTACTTC
>many|TRBV6-5|TRBJ2-5|TRBD1
CASSYSGTGSATQYF
TGTGCCAGCAGTTACTCCGGGACAGGGTCGGCGACCCAGTACTTC
>many|TRBV12-3/TRBV12-4|TRBJ2-3|-
CASSPGGPDTQYF
TGTGCCAGCAGTCCCGGAGGTCCGGATACGCAGTATTTT
>many|TRBV5-1|TRBJ2-7|-
CASSLAIPGGYEQYF
TGCGCCAGCAGCTTGGCCATCCCGGGCGGATACGAGCAGTACTTC
>-|TRBV6-5|TRBJ1-4|-
CASSPGNLGEKLFF
TGTGCCAGCAGTCCTGGGAACCTGGGGGAAAAACTGTTTTTT
>many|TRBV3-1|TRBJ2-7|TRBD1
CASSQLGQASYEQYF
TGTGCCAGCAGCCAATTGGGACAGGCGAGCTACGAGCAGTACTTC
>many|TRBV10-3|TRBJ2-7|TRBD2
CAIRASGLSYEQYF
TGTGCCATCAGAGCTAGCGGGCTCTCCTACGAGCAGTACTTC
>many|TRBV5-1|TRBJ2-7|-
CASSLRTPELDYEQYF
TGCGCCAGCAGCTTGAGGACACCTGAATTAGACTACGAGCAGTACTTC
>few|TRBV5-1|TRBJ2-2|TRBD2
CASSYRGLAGTGELFF
TGCGCCAGCAGCTACCGGGGGCTAGCGGGAACCGGGGAGCTGTTTTTT
>many|TRBV5-1|TRBJ2-7|-
CASSLAVRSYEQYF
TGCGCCAGCAGCTTGGCCGTGCGGTCCTACGAGCAGTACTTC
>many|TRBV20-1|TRBJ2-5|TRBD1
CSAGTGGGETQYF
TGCAGTGCTGGGACAGGGGGAGGGGAGACCCAGTACTTC
>many|TRBV7-3|TRBJ2-2|TRBD2
CASSLSGGAGVGELFF
TGTGCCAGCAGTCTGAGCGGGGGGGCCGGAGTCGGGGAGCTGTTTTTT
>many|TRBV10-2|TRBJ2-1|-
CASNPKKPHLNNEQFF
TGCGCCAGCAACCCCAAGAAGCCCCACTTAAACAATGAGCAGTTCTTC